These T cell receptor beta chains were read from a single sample in a study of human T cells and chemical hapten exposure. MiXCR, applied by TCRdb to the RACE reads, yields one record per CDR3 protein. The sample records more than 300,000 distinct CDR3 sequences, about 5.4% being singletons. Sequencing was performed on whole blood, taken in connection with sensitization to the hapten diphenylcyclopropenone (DPC). Source of these receptors: a woman aged 18-35 years with alopecia areata. Some clones in this sample may be carry-over from other donors' samples. Both conserved end residues are part of each CDR3. D genes are given only for firm matches. Rows give clone size only sometimes, using once, few, many, or a class for an expanded clone.

d_gene | j_gene | v_gene | abundance | CDR3aa | CDR3nt
- | TRBJ2-7 | TRBV20-1 | - | CSARGPYYEQYF | TGCAGTGCTAGAGGGCCCTATTACGAGCAGTACTTC
- | TRBJ1-1 | TRBV6-1 | - | CASSEKEGETEAFF | TGTGCCAGCAGTGAAAAGGAGGGGGAGACTGAAGCTTTCTTT
- | TRBJ2-3 | TRBV20-1 | many | CSEGSSTDTQYF | TGCAGTGAGGGCTCTAGCACAGATACGCAGTATTTT
- | TRBJ1-4 | TRBV20-1 | few | CSARPTSTNEKLFF | TGCAGTGCACGACCGACCTCAACTAATGAAAAACTGTTTTTT
- | TRBJ2-3 | TRBV12-3/TRBV12-4 | - | CASRVGGTITDTQYF | TGTGCCAGCAGGGTGGGGGGGACAATCACAGATACGCAGTATTTT
- | TRBJ1-2 | TRBV3-1 | few | CASSQGSSYTF | TGTGCCAGCAGCCAAGGAAGTAGCTACACCTTC
- | TRBJ2-1 | TRBV6-1 | many | CASSDRNEQFF | TGTGCCAGCAGTGATAGAAATGAGCAGTTCTTC
TRBD1 | TRBJ2-3 | TRBV10-3 | many | CAISESGGQFTDTQYF | TGTGCCATCAGTGAGTCTGGGGGACAGTTCACAGATACGCAGTATTTT
- | TRBJ1-1 | TRBV9 | many | CASGARDTEAFF | TGTGCCAGCGGGGCCCGGGACACTGAAGCTTTCTTT
- | TRBJ1-3 | TRBV27 | few | CASSLISPARGLSGNTIYF | TGTGCCAGCAGTTTAATAAGCCCCGCCAGGGGTCTCTCTGGAAACACCATATATTTT
TRBD1 | TRBJ2-7 | TRBV25-1 | many | CASSESLRGLNEQYF | TGTGCCAGCAGTGAATCCCTCAGGGGGCTGAACGAGCAGTACTTC
- | TRBJ1-5 | TRBV6-2/TRBV6-3 | few | CASRYVGGDQPQHF | TGTGCCAGCCGATACGTAGGCGGCGATCAGCCCCAGCATTTT
- | TRBJ1-1 | TRBV7-9 | many | CASSSTEQNTEAFF | TGTGCCAGCAGCTCAACAGAACAGAACACTGAAGCTTTCTTT
TRBD1 | TRBJ1-2 | TRBV6-1 | - | CASSEAKTGGSGYTF | TGTGCCAGCAGTGAAGCGAAGACAGGGGGATCTGGCTACACCTTC
- | TRBJ2-1 | TRBV7-3 | many | CASRGTGRRINEQFF | TGTGCCAGCAGGGGGACGGGCCGCAGAATTAATGAGCAGTTCTTC